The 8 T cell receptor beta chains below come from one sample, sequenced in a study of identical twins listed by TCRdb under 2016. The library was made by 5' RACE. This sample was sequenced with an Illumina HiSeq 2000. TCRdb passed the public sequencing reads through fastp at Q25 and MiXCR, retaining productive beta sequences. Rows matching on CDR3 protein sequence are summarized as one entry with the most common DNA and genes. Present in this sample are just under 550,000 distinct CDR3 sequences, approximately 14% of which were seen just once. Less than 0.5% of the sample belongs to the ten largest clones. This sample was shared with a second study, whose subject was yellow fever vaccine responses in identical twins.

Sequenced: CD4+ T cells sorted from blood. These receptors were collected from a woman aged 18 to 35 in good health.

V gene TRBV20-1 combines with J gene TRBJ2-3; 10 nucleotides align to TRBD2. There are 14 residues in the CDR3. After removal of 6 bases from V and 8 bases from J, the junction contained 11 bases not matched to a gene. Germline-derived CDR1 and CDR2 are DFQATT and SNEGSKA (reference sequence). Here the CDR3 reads CSAPGLAEGGTQYF. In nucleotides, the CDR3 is TGCAGTGCCCCCGGACTAGCGGAGGGAGGTACGCAGTATTTT.

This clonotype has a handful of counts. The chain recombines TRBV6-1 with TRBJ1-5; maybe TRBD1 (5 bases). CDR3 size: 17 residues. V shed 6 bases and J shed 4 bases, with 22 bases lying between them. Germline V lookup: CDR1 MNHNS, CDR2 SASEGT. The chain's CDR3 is CASSSLFGRTTNQPQHF. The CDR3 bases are TGTGCCAGCAGCTCCTTGTTTGGTAGGACAACAAATCAGCCCCAGCATTTT.

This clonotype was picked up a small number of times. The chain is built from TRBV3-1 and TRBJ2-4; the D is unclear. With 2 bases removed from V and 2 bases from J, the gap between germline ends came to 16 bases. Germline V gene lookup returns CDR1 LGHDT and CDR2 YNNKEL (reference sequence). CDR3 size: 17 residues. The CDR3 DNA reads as TGTGCCAGCAGCCAAAATTTCCTCGGATGGACCAAAAACATTCAGTACTTC. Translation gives CASSQNFLGWTKNIQYF.

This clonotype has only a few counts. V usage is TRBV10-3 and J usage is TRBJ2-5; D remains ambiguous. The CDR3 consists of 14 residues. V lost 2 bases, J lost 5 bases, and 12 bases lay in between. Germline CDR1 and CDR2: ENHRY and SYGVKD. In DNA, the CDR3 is TGTGCCATCAGTGAGGGACCAGCTCGGGAGACCCAGTACTTC. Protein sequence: CAISEGPARETQYF.

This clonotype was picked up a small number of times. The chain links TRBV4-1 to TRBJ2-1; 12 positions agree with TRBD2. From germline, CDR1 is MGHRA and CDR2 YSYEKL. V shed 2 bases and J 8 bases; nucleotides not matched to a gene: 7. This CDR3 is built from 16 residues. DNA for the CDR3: TGCGCCAGCAGCCAACCGACTAGCGGGAGCTGGTATGAGCAGTTCTTC. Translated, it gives CASSQPTSGSWYEQFF.

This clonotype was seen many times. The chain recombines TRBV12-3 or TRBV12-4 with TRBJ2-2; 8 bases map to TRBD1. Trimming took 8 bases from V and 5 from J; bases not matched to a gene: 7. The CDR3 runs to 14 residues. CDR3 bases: TGTGCCAGCTTAGGTCAGGGGGCGACCGGGGAGCTGTTTTTT. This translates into CASLGQGATGELFF.

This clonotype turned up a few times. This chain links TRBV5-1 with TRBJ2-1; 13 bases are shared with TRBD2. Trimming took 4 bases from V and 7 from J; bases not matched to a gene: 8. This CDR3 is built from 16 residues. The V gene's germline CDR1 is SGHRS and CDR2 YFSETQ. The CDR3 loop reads CASSKTTSGRRNEQFF. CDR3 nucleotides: TGCGCCAGCAGCAAAACGACTAGCGGGAGGCGGAATGAGCAGTTCTTC.

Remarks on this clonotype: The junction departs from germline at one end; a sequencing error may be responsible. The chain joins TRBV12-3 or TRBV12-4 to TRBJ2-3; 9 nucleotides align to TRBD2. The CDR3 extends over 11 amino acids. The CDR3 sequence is CASSRLAVLDF. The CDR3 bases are TGTGCCAGCAGTAGACTAGCGGTTTTGGATTTT.